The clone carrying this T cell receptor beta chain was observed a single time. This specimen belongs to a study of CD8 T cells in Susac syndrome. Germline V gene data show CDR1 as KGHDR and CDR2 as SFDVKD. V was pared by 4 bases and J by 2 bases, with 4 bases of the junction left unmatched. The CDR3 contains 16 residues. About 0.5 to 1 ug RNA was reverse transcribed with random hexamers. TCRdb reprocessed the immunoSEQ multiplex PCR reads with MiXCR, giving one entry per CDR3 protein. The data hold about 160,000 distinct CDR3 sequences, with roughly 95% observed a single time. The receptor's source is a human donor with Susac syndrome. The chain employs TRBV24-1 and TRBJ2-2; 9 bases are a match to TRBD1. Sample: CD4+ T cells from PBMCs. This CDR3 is CATSDRDRDNTGELFF. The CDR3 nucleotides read TGTGCCACCAGTGACCGGGACAGGGACAACACCGGGGAGCTGTTTTTT.